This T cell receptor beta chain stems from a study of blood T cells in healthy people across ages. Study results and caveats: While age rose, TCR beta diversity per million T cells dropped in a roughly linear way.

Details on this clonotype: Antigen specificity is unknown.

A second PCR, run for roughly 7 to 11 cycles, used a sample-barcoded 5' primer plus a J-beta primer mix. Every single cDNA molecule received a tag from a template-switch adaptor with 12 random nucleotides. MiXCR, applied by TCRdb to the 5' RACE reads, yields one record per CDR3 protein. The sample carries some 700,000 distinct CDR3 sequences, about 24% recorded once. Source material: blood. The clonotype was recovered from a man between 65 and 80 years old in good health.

For the CDR3, the DNA is TGTGCCACTCTCCCCCGCGAGGTTTCCTACGAGCAGTACTTC. This sequence encodes CATLPREVSYEQYF. The rearrangement links TRBV6-1 to TRBJ2-5; D remains ambiguous. The end of the DNA fits TRBJ2-7 better, so the J call may be wrong. Germline V gene data show CDR1 as MNHNS and CDR2 as SASEGT. The CDR3 length is 14 residues.